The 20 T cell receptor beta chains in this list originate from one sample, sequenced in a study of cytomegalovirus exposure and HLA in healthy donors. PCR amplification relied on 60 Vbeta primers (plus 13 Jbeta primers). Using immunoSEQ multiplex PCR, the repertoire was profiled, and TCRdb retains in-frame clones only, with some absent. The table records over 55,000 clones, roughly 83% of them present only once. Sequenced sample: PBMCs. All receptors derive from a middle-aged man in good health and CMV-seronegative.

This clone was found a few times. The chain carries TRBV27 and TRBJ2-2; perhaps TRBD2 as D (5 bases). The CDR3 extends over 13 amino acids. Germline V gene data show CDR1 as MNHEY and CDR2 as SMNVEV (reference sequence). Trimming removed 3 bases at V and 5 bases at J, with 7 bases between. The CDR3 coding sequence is TGTGCCAGCAGTTTTCCGGGGACCGGGGAGCTGTTTTTT. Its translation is CASSFPGTGELFF.

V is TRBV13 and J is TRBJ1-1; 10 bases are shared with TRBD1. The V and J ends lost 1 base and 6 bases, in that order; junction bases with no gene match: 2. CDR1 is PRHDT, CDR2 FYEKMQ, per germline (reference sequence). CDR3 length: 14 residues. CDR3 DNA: TGTGCCAGCAGCTTAGAAGGGACAGGGGCTGAAGCTTTCTTT. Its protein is CASSLEGTGAEAFF.

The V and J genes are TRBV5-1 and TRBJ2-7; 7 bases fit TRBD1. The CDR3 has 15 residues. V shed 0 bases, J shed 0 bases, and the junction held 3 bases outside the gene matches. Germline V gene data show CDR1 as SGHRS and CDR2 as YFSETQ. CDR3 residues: CASSLVAGGSYEQYF. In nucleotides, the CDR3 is TGCGCCAGCAGCTTGGTTGCAGGGGGCTCCTACGAGCAGTACTTC.

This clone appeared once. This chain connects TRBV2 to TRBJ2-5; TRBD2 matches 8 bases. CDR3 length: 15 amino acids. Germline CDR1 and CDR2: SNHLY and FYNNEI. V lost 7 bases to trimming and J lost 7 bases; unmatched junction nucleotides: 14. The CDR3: CASTQQSAGEGTQYF. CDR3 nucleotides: TGTGCCAGCACCCAGCAGTCAGCGGGGGAGGGGACCCAGTACTTC.

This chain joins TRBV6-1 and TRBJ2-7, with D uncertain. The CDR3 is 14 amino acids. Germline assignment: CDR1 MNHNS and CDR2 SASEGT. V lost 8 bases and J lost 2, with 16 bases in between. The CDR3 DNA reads TGTGCCAGCTCGATTGACAAGATAACCTACGAGCAGTACGTC. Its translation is CASSIDKITYEQYV.

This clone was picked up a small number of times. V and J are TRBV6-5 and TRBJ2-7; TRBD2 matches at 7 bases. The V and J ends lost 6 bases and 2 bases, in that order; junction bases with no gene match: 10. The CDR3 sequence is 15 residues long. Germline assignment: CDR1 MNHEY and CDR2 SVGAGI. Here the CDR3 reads CASRPGLENTYEQYV. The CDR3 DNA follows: TGTGCCAGCAGGCCCGGACTAGAAAATACCTACGAGCAGTACGTC.

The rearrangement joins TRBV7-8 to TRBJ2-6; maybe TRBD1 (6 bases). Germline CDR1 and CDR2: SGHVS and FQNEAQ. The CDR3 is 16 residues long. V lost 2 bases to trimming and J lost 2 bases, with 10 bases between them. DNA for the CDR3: TGTGCCAGCAGCTTAAAAACAGGGCCTGGGGCCAACGTCCTGACTTTC. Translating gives CASSLKTGPGANVLTF.

The CDR3 region is CASSLGLRGKSEAFF. CDR3 DNA: TGTGCCAGCAGCTTGGGGTTAAGGGGAAAATCTGAAGCTTTCTTT. The genes are TRBV5-6 and TRBJ1-1; D is possibly TRBD1 (5 bases). With 0 bases removed from V and 6 bases from J, the gap between germline ends came to 15 bases. CDR3 length: 15 residues. The germline gives CDR1 SGHDT, CDR2 YYEEEE.

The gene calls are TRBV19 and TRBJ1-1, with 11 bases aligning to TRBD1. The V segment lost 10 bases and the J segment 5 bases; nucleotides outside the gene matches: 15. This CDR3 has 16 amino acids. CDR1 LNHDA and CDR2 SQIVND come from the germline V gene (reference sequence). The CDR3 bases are TGTGCCACGCGGTACCGGGACAGGGGGAAAGGAACTGAAGCTTTCTTT. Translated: CATRYRDRGKGTEAFF.

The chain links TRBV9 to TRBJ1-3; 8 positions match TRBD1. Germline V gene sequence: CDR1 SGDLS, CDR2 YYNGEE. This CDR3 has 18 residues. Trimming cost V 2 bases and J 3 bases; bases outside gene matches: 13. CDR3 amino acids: CASSVLSGGGSGGNTIYF. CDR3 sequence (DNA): TGTGCCAGCAGCGTTCTCTCAGGGGGCGGATCAGGTGGAAACACCATATATTTT.

The CDR3 here is CASSRGQANNQPQHF. The CDR3 region has the DNA TGTGCCAGCTCGCGGGGACAGGCAAACAATCAGCCCCAGCATTTT. The V gene is TRBV18, the J gene TRBJ1-5, with 8 nucleotides matching TRBD1. CDR1 KGHSH and CDR2 LQKENI come from the germline V gene. Trimming removed 6 bases from V and 3 bases from J; junction bases left unmatched: 7. The CDR3 runs to 15 residues.

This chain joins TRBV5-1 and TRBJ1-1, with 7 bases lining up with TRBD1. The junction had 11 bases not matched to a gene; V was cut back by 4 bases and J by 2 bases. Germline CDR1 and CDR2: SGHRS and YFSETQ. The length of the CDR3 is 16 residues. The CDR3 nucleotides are TGCGCCAGCAGCAGGGAAGGACAGGTGCAAAACACTGAAGCTTTCTTT. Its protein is CASSREGQVQNTEAFF.

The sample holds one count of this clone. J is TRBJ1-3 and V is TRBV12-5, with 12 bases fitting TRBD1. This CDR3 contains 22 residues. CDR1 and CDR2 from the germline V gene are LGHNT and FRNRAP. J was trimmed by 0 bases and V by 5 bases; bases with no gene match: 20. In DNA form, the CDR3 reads TGTGCTAGTGGTCGACCTATCCGGGACAGGGGGCTTCGCGCCACCTCTGGAAACACCATATATTTT. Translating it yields CASGRPIRDRGLRATSGNTIYF. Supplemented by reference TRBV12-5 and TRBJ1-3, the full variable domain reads DARVTQTPRHKVTEMGQEVTMRCQPILGHNTVFWYRQTMMQGLELLAYFRNRAPLDDSGMPKDRFSAEMPDATLATLKIQPSEPRDSAVYFCASGRPIRDRGLRATSGNTIYFGEGSWLTVV.

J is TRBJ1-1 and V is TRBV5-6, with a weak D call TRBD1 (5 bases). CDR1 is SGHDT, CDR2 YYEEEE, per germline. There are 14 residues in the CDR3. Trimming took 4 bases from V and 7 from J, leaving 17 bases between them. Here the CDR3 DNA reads TGTGCCAGCAGCGTTTTCGACAGAACCCTTGAAGCTTTCTTT. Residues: CASSVFDRTLEAFF.

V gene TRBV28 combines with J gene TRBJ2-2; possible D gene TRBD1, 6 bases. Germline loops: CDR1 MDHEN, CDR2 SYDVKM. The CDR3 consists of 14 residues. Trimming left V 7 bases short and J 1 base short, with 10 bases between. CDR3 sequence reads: CASTLGGNTGELFF. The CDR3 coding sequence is TGTGCCAGCACCCTAGGGGGGAACACCGGGGAGCTGTTTTTT. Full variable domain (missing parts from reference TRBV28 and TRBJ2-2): DVKVTQSSRYLVKRTGEKVFLECVQDMDHENMFWYRQDPGLGLRLIYFSYDVKMKEKGDIPEGYSVSREKKERFSLILESASTNQTSMYLCASTLGGNTGELFFGEGSRLTVL.

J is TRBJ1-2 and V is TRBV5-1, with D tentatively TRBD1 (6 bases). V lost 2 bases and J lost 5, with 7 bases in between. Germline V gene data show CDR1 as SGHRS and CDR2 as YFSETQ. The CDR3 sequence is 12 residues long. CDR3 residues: CASSFDRYGYTF. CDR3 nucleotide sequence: TGCGCCAGCAGCTTCGACAGGTATGGCTACACCTTC.

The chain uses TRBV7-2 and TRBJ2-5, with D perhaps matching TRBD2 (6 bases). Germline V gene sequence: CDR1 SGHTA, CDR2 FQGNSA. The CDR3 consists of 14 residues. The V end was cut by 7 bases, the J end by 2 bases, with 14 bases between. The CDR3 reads CASTRTGLQETQYF. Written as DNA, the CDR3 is TGTGCCAGCACCCGGACGGGACTGCAAGAGACCCAGTACTTC. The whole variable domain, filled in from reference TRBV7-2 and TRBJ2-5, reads GAGVSQSPSNKVTEKGKDVELRCDPISGHTALYWYRQSLGQGLEFLIYFQGNSAPDKSGLPSDRFSAERTGGSVSTLTIQRTQQEDSAVYLCASTRTGLQETQYFGPGTRLLVL.

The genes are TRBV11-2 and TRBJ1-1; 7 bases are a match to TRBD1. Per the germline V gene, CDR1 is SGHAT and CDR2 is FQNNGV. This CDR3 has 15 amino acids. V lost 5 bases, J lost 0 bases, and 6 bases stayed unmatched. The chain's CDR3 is CASSPPGGMNTEAFF. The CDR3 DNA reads TGTGCCAGCAGCCCACCAGGGGGGATGAACACTGAAGCTTTCTTT.

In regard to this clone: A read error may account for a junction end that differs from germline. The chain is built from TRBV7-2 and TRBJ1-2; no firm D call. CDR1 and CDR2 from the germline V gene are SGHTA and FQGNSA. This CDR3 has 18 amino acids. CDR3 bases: TGTGCCAGCAGCCTTGACACGGGTCTCTCGAAGACTAAGTATGGCTACACCTTC. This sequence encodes CASSLDTGLSKTKYGYTF.

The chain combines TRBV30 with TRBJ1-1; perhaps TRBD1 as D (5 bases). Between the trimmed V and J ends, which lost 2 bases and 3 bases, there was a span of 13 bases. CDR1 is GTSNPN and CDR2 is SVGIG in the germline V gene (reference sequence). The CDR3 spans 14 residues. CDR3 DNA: TGTGCCTGGAGTCCGGACCCAGGGCACACTGAAGCTTTCTTT. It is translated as CAWSPDPGHTEAFF.